The clone carrying this T cell receptor beta chain was observed once. The data derive from a study of chemoradiotherapy in HPV16-positive cancers. Generated by immunoSEQ multiplex PCR, the TCRdb table keeps only in-frame clones and is missing some. The sample has about 53,000 clones, roughly 90% seen once. Over chemoradiotherapy, repertoires were sampled more than once. Trimming took off 3 bases at V and 5 bases at J, with 14 bases between the two ends. Germline assignment: CDR1 SGHRS and CDR2 YFSETQ. The CDR3 has 14 amino acids. J is TRBJ2-5 and V is TRBV5-1; D not resolved. The input for sequencing was blood, taken from a patient who underwent chemoradiotherapy. This TCR was recovered from a human donor with HPV-associated anogenital cancer. CDR3 nucleotides: TGCGCCAGCAGCTCCGGCGCCCTTAAGGAGACCCAGTACTTC. Its translation: CASSSGALKETQYF.